These T cell receptor beta chains were read from a single sample in a study of control samples from healthy donors and cancer patients. Sequencing used immunoSEQ multiplex PCR; TCRdb keeps in-frame clones, though not all of them. The data hold around 110,000 clones, with 80% to 90% observed a single time. The sequencing sample was made of PBMCs. The receptors were sampled from a woman aged 45-65 years with colorectal cancer. CDR3s include the opening cysteine and the closing phenylalanine or tryptophan. The order of the fields is J gene, V gene, CDR3 protein.

j_call: TRBJ1-2
v_call: TRBV6-5
cdr3_aa: CASRDRVDYGYTF

j_call: TRBJ2-7
v_call: TRBV6-6
cdr3_aa: CASSIRDASYEQYF

j_call: TRBJ1-2
v_call: TRBV4-2
cdr3_aa: CASSQDLGGNYGYTF

j_call: TRBJ1-1
v_call: TRBV19
cdr3_aa: CASRRDSTEAFF

j_call: TRBJ1-5
v_call: TRBV19
cdr3_aa: CASIGGQGGRGPQHF

j_call: TRBJ2-1
v_call: TRBV27
cdr3_aa: CASSGDYYNEQFF

j_call: TRBJ2-7
v_call: TRBV15
cdr3_aa: CATSRSHRGEQYF

j_call: TRBJ2-3
v_call: TRBV20-1
cdr3_aa: CSASRGTDTQYF

j_call: TRBJ1-5
v_call: TRBV9
cdr3_aa: CASSVGFGNQPQHF

j_call: TRBJ1-1
v_call: TRBV3-1/TRBV3-2
cdr3_aa: CASSREWGQNTEAFF

j_call: TRBJ1-5
v_call: TRBV18
cdr3_aa: CASSPGDSNQPQHF

j_call: TRBJ2-5
v_call: TRBV7-2
cdr3_aa: CASSLSRAGGLVGVTQYF

j_call: TRBJ2-6
v_call: TRBV27
cdr3_aa: CASSPHLGANVLTF

j_call: TRBJ1-3
v_call: TRBV3-1/TRBV3-2
cdr3_aa: CASSPWDSSSGNTIYF

j_call: TRBJ2-3
v_call: TRBV13
cdr3_aa: CASSSGLAGLDTQYF

j_call: TRBJ1-2
v_call: TRBV3-1/TRBV3-2
cdr3_aa: CASSQDSRFGYTF

j_call: TRBJ2-1
v_call: TRBV3-1/TRBV3-2
cdr3_aa: CASSQAAFEKHDRGLYNEQFF

j_call: TRBJ1-2
v_call: TRBV5-1
cdr3_aa: CASSLQGNRYGYTF

j_call: TRBJ2-6
v_call: TRBV29-1
cdr3_aa: CSVRFSGANVLTF

j_call: TRBJ1-3
v_call: TRBV9
cdr3_aa: CASSAEPYPSISDSSGNTIYF

j_call: TRBJ1-2
v_call: TRBV10-2
cdr3_aa: CASSENRGEVYGYTF

j_call: TRBJ2-7
v_call: TRBV27
cdr3_aa: CASSFNRAVEQYF

j_call: TRBJ2-2
v_call: TRBV9
cdr3_aa: CASSVVVRASDGELFF

j_call: TRBJ1-4
v_call: TRBV14
cdr3_aa: CASSHTEKLFF

j_call: TRBJ2-1
v_call: TRBV27
cdr3_aa: CASTTDNYNEQFF

j_call: TRBJ2-5
v_call: TRBV27
cdr3_aa: CASSLSIQGTLRAQYF

j_call: TRBJ1-3
v_call: TRBV9
cdr3_aa: CASSVGTFSGNTIYF

j_call: TRBJ1-5
v_call: TRBV24-1
cdr3_aa: CATSEAGQPNQPQHF

j_call: TRBJ1-1
v_call: TRBV5-1
cdr3_aa: CASSLAAGGTEAFF

j_call: TRBJ2-5
v_call: TRBV2
cdr3_aa: CASTQDSRSKTQYF

j_call: TRBJ2-5
v_call: TRBV19
cdr3_aa: CASSIGGWQETQYF

j_call: TRBJ1-6
v_call: TRBV27
cdr3_aa: CASCYGDRDNSPLHF

j_call: TRBJ1-2
v_call: TRBV6-1
cdr3_aa: CASSEPGDKAFYGYTF

j_call: TRBJ2-2
v_call: TRBV3-1/TRBV3-2
cdr3_aa: CASSRGLAGGTAGELFF

j_call: TRBJ2-5
v_call: TRBV7-6
cdr3_aa: CASSSEQGALNVGPMETQYF

j_call: TRBJ1-1
v_call: TRBV6-5
cdr3_aa: CASSPTSNTEAFF

j_call: TRBJ1-1
v_call: TRBV5-4
cdr3_aa: CASSARDRTFTEAFF

j_call: TRBJ2-7
v_call: TRBV14
cdr3_aa: CASSQGVRSVVQYF

j_call: TRBJ2-5
v_call: TRBV11-3
cdr3_aa: CASSLGATSGSLETQYF

j_call: TRBJ1-1
v_call: TRBV27
cdr3_aa: CASSSLSGQGGTEAFF

j_call: TRBJ1-5
v_call: TRBV28
cdr3_aa: CASSLSRFGAGRYQPQHF

j_call: TRBJ2-3
v_call: TRBV3-1/TRBV3-2
cdr3_aa: CASSQDDITDTQYF

j_call: TRBJ2-3
v_call: TRBV4-2
cdr3_aa: CASSPGTESTDTQYF

j_call: TRBJ1-2
v_call: TRBV7-8
cdr3_aa: CASSPDQNYGYTF

j_call: TRBJ1-1
v_call: TRBV10-3
cdr3_aa: CATVTGEGTEAFF

j_call: TRBJ1-4
v_call: TRBV19
cdr3_aa: CASSTHSTTNEKLFF

j_call: TRBJ2-3
v_call: TRBV27
cdr3_aa: CASRLPGVGTDTQYF

j_call: TRBJ2-5
v_call: TRBV6-6
cdr3_aa: CASSRLAIMETQYF